A selection of T cell receptor beta chains follows, all from one sample in a study of blood T cell repertoires in COVID-19. The data were produced by immunoSEQ multiplex PCR, yet TCRdb's version contains in-frame clones alone and is incomplete. The table shows 150,000 to 250,000 clones, with around 79% occurring only once. Sequenced sample: peripheral blood. The receptors were sampled from a woman aged 40 to 49 with COVID-19, enrolled during active disease. CDR3s leave out the opening cysteine and the closing phenylalanine or tryptophan. The order of the fields is clone size, J gene, D gene, V gene, CDR3 protein. The D gene is left open where the match is weak. Only some rows state a clone size, as once, few, many or a class for expanded clones.

- TRBJ2-5 TRBD2 TRBV30 AWSVFGSGETQY
- TRBJ2-3 - TRBV5-1 ASSLVGAFGGSTDTQY
- TRBJ1-5 - TRBV2 ASSLQGDGSNQPQH
- TRBJ1-3 TRBD1 TRBV14 ASSQGQGYSGNTIY
- TRBJ2-7 TRBD2 TRBV7-9 GRLAAHEQY
- TRBJ1-2 - TRBV10-3 AISQGYGYT
once TRBJ1-6 - TRBV11-2 ASSLDNSGWNSPLH
- TRBJ1-2 - TRBV6-5 ASSTRTVDGYT
- TRBJ2-4 - TRBV20-1 SASDGRVNIQY
- TRBJ1-1 TRBD1 TRBV5-4 ASSAGGSSEAF
- TRBJ2-2 - TRBV5-1 ASSLAAGNTGELF
- TRBJ2-1 - TRBV27 ASSFRRAFGNEQF
- TRBJ2-2 TRBD2 TRBV2 ASSDLLADHTGELF
- TRBJ2-3 - TRBV10-3 AIRAPMTDTQY
- TRBJ1-2 TRBD1 TRBV2 ASTERQGDDGYT
- TRBJ2-7 - TRBV6-5 ASRHDPSSYEQY
- TRBJ2-5 - TRBV9 ASSVGNRRETQY
- TRBJ2-3 - TRBV18 ASSLTGGSTDTQY
few TRBJ1-6 - TRBV4-3 ASSQDQDTTLH
- TRBJ2-1 TRBD2 TRBV2 ASMGGSSYNEQF
- TRBJ2-3 TRBD2 TRBV7-3 ASSPGLAADTQY
- TRBJ2-5 TRBD2 TRBV4-1 ASSLAGGNQETQY
- TRBJ2-1 TRBD2 TRBV10-1 ASSEGTSGRAREQF
- TRBJ1-5 TRBD1 TRBV20-1 SASLGQYSNQPQH
- TRBJ2-7 TRBD1 TRBV6-5 ATYRGRAYEQY
once TRBJ2-7 - TRBV5-1 ASSLFSLGSSYEQY
- TRBJ2-7 TRBD1 TRBV5-6 ASSWDRATYEQY
- TRBJ1-1 TRBD1 TRBV7-2 ASSLFDRGNTEAF
- TRBJ1-1 TRBD1 TRBV6-1 ASSEDRGDTEAF
- TRBJ2-3 TRBD1 TRBV27 ASSFRRTGTDTDTQY
- TRBJ2-7 TRBD2 TRBV3-1/TRBV3-2 ASSLPGGRTSYEQY
few TRBJ1-2 - TRBV2 ASRGGDRPRGYT
- TRBJ1-5 - TRBV7-2 ASSRTINQPQH
- TRBJ1-1 - TRBV2 ATSAGGKDTEAF
- TRBJ1-5 TRBD1 TRBV7-2 ASSPTGGNQPQH
- TRBJ1-3 - TRBV10-1 ASSESGRGSGNTIY
- TRBJ1-6 - TRBV3-1/TRBV3-2 ASSQWGQNSPLH
- TRBJ2-7 TRBD1 TRBV6-5 ASSPGQGAFEQY
- TRBJ1-5 - TRBV6-6 ASSSYVGAGQPQH
- TRBJ2-1 TRBD2 TRBV6-4 ASSDHLAGGPSEQF
- TRBJ2-2 - TRBV3-1/TRBV3-2 ASSQFFTGELF
- TRBJ1-2 - TRBV14 ASSLAGGAGGYT
- TRBJ2-1 - TRBV19 ASSMGREYNEQF
- TRBJ2-5 - TRBV4-1 ASSQDRTRSRKTQY
few TRBJ2-2 - TRBV6-4 ASKGGVNTGELF
- TRBJ2-7 TRBD2 TRBV7-2 ASSPGTSGSYEQY
once TRBJ2-5 - TRBV5-1 ASSFDTGTQY
- TRBJ1-2 - TRBV19 ASSMGGEFYGYT